This T cell receptor beta chain was recovered during a study of OX40 agonist ivuxolimab in advanced cancers. Study overall: Patients took ivuxolimab, an agonistic anti-OX40 (CD134) antibody. Findings and caveats of the study: In a subset of nonresponders, normalized T-cell clonal expansion was also low.

Profiling relied on immunoSEQ multiplex PCR, and the TCRdb table lists in-frame clones only, not all of them. The profile shows 60,000 or so clones, about 86% of them singletons. Of note for this clone: Its antigen is currently unknown.

This sample comprised CD4+ or CD8+ T cells sorted from blood, obtained in a trial of the OX40 agonist ivuxolimab. This TCR was sampled from an adult with an advanced solid tumor such as melanoma, head and neck, liver or kidney cancer.

CDR3 coding DNA: TGTGCCAGCAGTCACAGGGACAACTATGGCTACACCTTC. Its translation is CASSHRDNYGYTF. The chain links TRBV5-4 to TRBJ1-2, with a tentative D call TRBD1 (6 bases). Per the germline V gene, CDR1 is SGHNT and CDR2 is YYREEE (reference sequence). The ends were cut back, 5 bases at V and 2 bases at J, with 10 bases in the middle. The CDR3 has 13 residues. Full variable domain (rest looked up from reference TRBV5-4 and TRBJ1-2): ETGVTQSPTHLIKTRGQQVTLRCSSQSGHNTVSWYQQALGQGPQFIFQYYREEENGRGNFPPRFSGLQFPNYSSELNVNALELDDSALYLCASSHRDNYGYTFGSGTRLTVV.